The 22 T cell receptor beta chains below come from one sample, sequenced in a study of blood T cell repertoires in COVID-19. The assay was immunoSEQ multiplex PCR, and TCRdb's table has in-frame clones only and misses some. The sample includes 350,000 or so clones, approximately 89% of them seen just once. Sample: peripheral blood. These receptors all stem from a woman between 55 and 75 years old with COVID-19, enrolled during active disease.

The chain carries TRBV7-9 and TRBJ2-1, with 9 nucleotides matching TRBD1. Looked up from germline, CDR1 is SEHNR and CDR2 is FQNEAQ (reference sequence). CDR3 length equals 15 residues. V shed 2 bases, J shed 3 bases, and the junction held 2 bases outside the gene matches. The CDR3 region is CASSLTGQGYNEQFF. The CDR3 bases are TGTGCCAGCAGCTTAACGGGACAGGGCTACAATGAGCAGTTCTTC.

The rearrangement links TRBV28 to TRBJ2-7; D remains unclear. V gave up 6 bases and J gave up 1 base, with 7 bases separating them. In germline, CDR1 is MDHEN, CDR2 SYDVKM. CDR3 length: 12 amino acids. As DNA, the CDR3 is TGTGCCAGCAGGACAATTTCCTACGAGCAGTACTTC. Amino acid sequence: CASRTISYEQYF.

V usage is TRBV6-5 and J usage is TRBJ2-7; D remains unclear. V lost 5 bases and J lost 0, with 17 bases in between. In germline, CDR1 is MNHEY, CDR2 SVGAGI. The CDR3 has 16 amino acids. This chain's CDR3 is CASSNLGVRHSYEQYF. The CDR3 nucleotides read TGTGCCAGCAGTAACTTAGGAGTTAGGCACTCCTACGAGCAGTACTTC.

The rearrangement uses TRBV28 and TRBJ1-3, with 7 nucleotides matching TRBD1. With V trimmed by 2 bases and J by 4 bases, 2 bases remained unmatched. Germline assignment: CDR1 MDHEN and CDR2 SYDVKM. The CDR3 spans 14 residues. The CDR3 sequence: CASSLRQGGNTIYF. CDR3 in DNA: TGTGCCAGCAGTTTACGACAGGGAGGAAACACCATATATTTT. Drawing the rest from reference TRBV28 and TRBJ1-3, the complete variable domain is DVKVTQSSRYLVKRTGEKVFLECVQDMDHENMFWYRQDPGLGLRLIYFSYDVKMKEKGDIPEGYSVSREKKERFSLILESASTNQTSMYLCASSLRQGGNTIYFGEGSWLTVV.

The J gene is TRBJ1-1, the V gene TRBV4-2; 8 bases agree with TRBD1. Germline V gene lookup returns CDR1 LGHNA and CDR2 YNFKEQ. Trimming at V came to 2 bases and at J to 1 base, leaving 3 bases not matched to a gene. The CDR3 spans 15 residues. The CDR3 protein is CASSQFQGANTEAFF. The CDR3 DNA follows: TGTGCCAGCAGCCAATTTCAGGGGGCGAACACTGAAGCTTTCTTT.

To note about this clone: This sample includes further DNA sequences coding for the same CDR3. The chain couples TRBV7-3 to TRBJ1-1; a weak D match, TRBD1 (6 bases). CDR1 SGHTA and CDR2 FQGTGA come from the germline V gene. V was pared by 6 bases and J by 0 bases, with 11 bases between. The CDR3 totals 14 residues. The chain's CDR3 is CASSQGQMNTEAFF. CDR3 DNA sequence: TGTGCCAGCAGTCAAGGACAGATGAACACTGAAGCTTTCTTT. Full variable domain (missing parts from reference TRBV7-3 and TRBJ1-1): GAGVSQTPSNKVTEKGKYVELRCDPISGHTALYWYRQSLGQGPEFLIYFQGTGAADDSGLPNDRFFAVRPEGSVSTLKIQRTERGDSAVYLCASSQGQMNTEAFFGQGTRLTVV.

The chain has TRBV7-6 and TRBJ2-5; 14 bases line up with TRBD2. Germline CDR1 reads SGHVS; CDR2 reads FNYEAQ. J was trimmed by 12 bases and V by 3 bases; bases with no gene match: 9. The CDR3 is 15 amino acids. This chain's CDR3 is CASSFLTSGGAVEYF. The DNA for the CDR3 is TGTGCCAGCAGCTTCCTGACTAGCGGGGGGGCTGTCGAGTACTTC.

This chain's CDR3 is CASHLAGGTDTQYF. CDR3 nucleotide sequence: TGTGCCAGTCACTTAGCGGGGGGCACAGATACGCAGTATTTT. The V gene is TRBV6-5, the J gene TRBJ2-3; 9 bases match TRBD2. Looked up from germline, CDR1 is MNHEY and CDR2 is SVGAGI. Trimming at V came to 9 bases and at J to 1 base, leaving 5 bases not matched to a gene. The CDR3 length is 14 residues.

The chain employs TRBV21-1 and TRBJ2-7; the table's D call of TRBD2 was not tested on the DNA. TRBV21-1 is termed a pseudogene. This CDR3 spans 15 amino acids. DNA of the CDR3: TGTGCCAGCAGCAAACAGGGCGGGGCTGCCTACGAGCAGTACTTC. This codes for CASSKQGGAAYEQYF.

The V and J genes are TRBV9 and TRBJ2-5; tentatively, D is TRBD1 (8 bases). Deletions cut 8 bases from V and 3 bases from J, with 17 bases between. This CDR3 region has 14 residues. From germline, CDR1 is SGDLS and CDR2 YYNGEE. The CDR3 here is CASSTQGGEETQYF. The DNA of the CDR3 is TGTGCCAGTTCCACACAGGGGGGGGAAGAGACCCAGTACTTC. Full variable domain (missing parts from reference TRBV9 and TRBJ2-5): DSGVTQTPKHLITATGQRVTLRCSPRSGDLSVYWYQQSLDQGLQFLIQYYNGEERAKGNILERFSAQQFPDLHSELNLSSLELGDSALYFCASSTQGGEETQYFGPGTRLLVL.

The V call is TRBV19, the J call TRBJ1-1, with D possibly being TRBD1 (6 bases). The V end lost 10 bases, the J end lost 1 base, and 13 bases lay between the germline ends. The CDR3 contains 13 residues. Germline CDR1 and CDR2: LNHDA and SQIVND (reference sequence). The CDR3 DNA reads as TGTGCCACACCAGGGGTTAAGAACACTGAAGCTTTCTTT. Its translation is CATPGVKNTEAFF.

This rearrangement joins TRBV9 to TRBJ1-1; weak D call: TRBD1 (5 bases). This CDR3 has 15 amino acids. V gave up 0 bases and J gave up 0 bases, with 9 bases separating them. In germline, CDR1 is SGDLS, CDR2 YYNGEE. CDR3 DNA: TGTGCCAGCAGCGTAGATGGACACTTGAACACTGAAGCTTTCTTT. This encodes CASSVDGHLNTEAFF. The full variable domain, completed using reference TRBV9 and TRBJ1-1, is DSGVTQTPKHLITATGQRVTLRCSPRSGDLSVYWYQQSLDQGLQFLIQYYNGEERAKGNILERFSAQQFPDLHSELNLSSLELGDSALYFCASSVDGHLNTEAFFGQGTRLTVV.

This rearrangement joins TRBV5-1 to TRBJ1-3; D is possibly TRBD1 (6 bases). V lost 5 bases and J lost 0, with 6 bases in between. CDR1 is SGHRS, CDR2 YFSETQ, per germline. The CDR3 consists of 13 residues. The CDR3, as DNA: TGCGCCAGCAGGGGACACTCTGGAAACACCATATATTTT. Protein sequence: CASRGHSGNTIYF.

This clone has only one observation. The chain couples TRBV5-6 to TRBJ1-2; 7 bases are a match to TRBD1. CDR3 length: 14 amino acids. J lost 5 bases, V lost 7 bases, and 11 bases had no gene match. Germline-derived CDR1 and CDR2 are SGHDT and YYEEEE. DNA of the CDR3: TGTGCCAGCTATAAATCGGGACAGAGGTATGGCTACACCTTC. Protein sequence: CASYKSGQRYGYTF.

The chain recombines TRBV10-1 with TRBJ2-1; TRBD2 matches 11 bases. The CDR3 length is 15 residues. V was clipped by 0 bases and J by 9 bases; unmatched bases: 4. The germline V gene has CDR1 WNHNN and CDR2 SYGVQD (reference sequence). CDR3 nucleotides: TGCGCCAGCAGTGAGTCGTTTACTAGCGGGGGTGAGCAGTTCTTC. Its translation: CASSESFTSGGEQFF.

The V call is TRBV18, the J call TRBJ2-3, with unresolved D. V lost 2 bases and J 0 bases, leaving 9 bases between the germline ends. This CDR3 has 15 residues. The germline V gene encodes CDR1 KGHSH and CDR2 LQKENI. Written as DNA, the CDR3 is TGTGCCAGCTCACCAGTCCTAACTAGCACAGATACGCAGTATTTT. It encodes CASSPVLTSTDTQYF.

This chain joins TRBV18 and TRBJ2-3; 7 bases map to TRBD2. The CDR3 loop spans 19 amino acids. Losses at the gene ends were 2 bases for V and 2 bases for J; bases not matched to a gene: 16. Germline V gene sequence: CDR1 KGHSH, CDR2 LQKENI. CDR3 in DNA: TGTGCCAGCTCACCATACGTTTGGCGGGGGAGACTGACCACAGATACGCAGTATTTT. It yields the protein CASSPYVWRGRLTTDTQYF.

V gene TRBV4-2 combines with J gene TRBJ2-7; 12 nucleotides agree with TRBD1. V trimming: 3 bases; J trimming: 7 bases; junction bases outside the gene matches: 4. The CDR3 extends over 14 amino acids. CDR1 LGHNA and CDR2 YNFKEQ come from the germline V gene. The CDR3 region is CASSQGQGAREQYF. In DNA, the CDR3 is TGTGCCAGCAGCCAGGGACAGGGGGCGCGGGAGCAGTACTTC.

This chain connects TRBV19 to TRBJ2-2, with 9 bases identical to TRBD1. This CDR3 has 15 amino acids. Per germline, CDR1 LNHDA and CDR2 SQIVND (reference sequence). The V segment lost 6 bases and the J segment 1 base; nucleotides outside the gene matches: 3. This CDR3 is CASRTGGGNTGELFF. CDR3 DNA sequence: TGTGCCAGTAGAACAGGGGGCGGGAACACCGGGGAGCTGTTTTTT.

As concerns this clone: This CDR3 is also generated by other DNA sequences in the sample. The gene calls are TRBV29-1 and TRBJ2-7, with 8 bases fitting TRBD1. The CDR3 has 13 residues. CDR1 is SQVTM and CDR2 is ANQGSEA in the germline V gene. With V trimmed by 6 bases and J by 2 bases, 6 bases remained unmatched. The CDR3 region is CSVAGQGAYEQYF. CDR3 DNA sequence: TGCAGCGTCGCCGGACAGGGAGCCTACGAGCAGTACTTC.

The CDR3 here is CAISEFGQGLEQYF. CDR3 nucleotide sequence: TGTGCCATCAGTGAGTTTGGACAGGGACTCGAGCAGTACTTC. The rearrangement joins TRBV10-3 to TRBJ2-7, with 8 bases that match TRBD1. V lost 1 base and J lost 6; bases outside the gene matches: 5. CDR1 ENHRY and CDR2 SYGVKD come from the germline V gene. CDR3 length equals 14 residues.

The CDR3, as DNA: TGTGCCAGCAGTTCAGGGGACAGTCAACTGGTTGGAGCTTTCTTT. Amino acids: CASSSGDSQLVGAFF. V usage is TRBV6-1 and J usage is TRBJ1-1, with 7 positions matching TRBD1. CDR1 is MNHNS, CDR2 SASEGT, per germline. The CDR3 loop spans 15 amino acids. Trimming at V came to 5 bases and at J to 10 bases, leaving 16 bases not matched to a gene.